A single sample gave rise to the 12 T cell receptor beta chains below, sequenced in a study of control samples from healthy donors and cancer patients. TCRdb keeps only in-frame clones here, not all; method: immunoSEQ multiplex PCR. The sample records just over 30,000 clones, approximately 93% being singletons. Sequenced input: blood. All receptors come from a man aged 55 to 69 in good health.

The J gene is TRBJ1-2, the V gene TRBV7-9; a possible D gene is TRBD1 (6 bases). Trimming took 3 bases from V and 1 from J, leaving 15 bases between them. This CDR3 is 16 amino acids long. CDR1 is SEHNR, CDR2 FQNEAQ, per germline (reference sequence). CDR3 bases: TGTGCCAGCAGCTTGGCTACAGGGTCGATTAACTATGGCTACACCTTC. Protein product: CASSLATGSINYGYTF.

CDR3 in amino acids: CASSSPGTGNGYTF. The CDR3 DNA follows: TGTGCCAGCAGCTCCCCCGGGACAGGGAATGGCTACACCTTC. The V and J genes are TRBV7-2 and TRBJ1-2; 9 nucleotides match TRBD1. V shed 4 bases and J 6 bases; nucleotides not matched to a gene: 6. Germline V lookup: CDR1 SGHTA, CDR2 FQGNSA. This CDR3 has 14 amino acids.

This clone appeared a single time. V gene TRBV27 combines with J gene TRBJ2-5; 10 nucleotides align to TRBD2. This CDR3 is built from 14 residues. Per germline, CDR1 MNHEY and CDR2 SMNVEV (reference sequence). J was trimmed by 7 bases and V by 2 bases; bases with no gene match: 4. Here the CDR3 reads CASSLIASGGTQYF. In DNA, the CDR3 is TGTGCCAGCAGTTTAATAGCTAGCGGGGGGACCCAGTACTTC.

V is TRBV7-6 and J is TRBJ1-6; 11 bases align to TRBD1. With 4 bases clipped from V and 9 bases from J, the junction kept 2 bases outside the gene matches. Per the germline V gene, CDR1 is SGHVS and CDR2 is FNYEAQ. The CDR3 contains 14 residues. CDR3 nucleotide sequence: TGTGCCAGCAGCTCGGACAGGGGGCTTTCACCCCTCCACTTT. This sequence encodes CASSSDRGLSPLHF.

The V and J genes are TRBV18 and TRBJ1-2; 7 bases line up with TRBD1. Trimming at V came to 3 bases and at J to 5 bases, leaving 9 bases not matched to a gene. The germline V gene has CDR1 KGHSH and CDR2 LQKENI. The CDR3 loop spans 15 amino acids. The CDR3 coding sequence is TGTGCCAGCTCACCTGCACCGGGACAGTTTTATGGCTACACCTTC. Protein product: CASSPAPGQFYGYTF.

V gene TRBV11-3 combines with J gene TRBJ2-1, with no clear D. CDR3 size: 14 residues. V was cut by 1 base and J by 5 bases, with 9 bases left in between. CDR1 SGHNT and CDR2 YENEEA come from the germline V gene. CDR3 residues: CASSLVPSDNEQFF. For the CDR3, the DNA is TGTGCCAGCAGCTTAGTACCGAGCGACAATGAGCAGTTCTTC.

The chain uses TRBV18 and TRBJ2-3; 11 positions agree with TRBD1. With V trimmed by 2 bases and J by 1 base, 2 bases remained unmatched. CDR3 size: 16 residues. Germline V gene lookup returns CDR1 KGHSH and CDR2 LQKENI. Here the CDR3 DNA reads TGTGCCAGCTCACCATTGGGACAGGGGGGCACAGATACGCAGTATTTT. It codes for CASSPLGQGGTDTQYF.

The rearrangement uses TRBV7-9 and TRBJ2-5, with D possibly TRBD1 on 6 matching bases. V was cut by 5 bases and J by 1 base, with 14 bases left in between. The CDR3 consists of 15 residues. Germline V CDR1 and CDR2: SEHNR, FQNEAQ (reference sequence). The CDR3 nucleotides read TGTGCCAGCAGCATCCTCCTGGACAGCCAAGAGACCCAGTACTTC. This codes for CASSILLDSQETQYF.

This chain uses TRBV5-4 with TRBJ2-5, with TRBD2 as a possible D gene (6 bases). The V gene's germline CDR1 is SGHNT and CDR2 YYREEE (reference sequence). Trimming took 1 base from V and 3 from J, leaving 13 bases between them. CDR3 length: 15 amino acids. The CDR3 nucleotides read TGTGCCAGCAGCTTGCATCGGGGGTTGGAAGAGACCCAGTACTTC. Translation: CASSLHRGLEETQYF.

The J gene is TRBJ1-3, the V gene TRBV6-5, with 7 bases lining up with TRBD1. Unmatched junction bases numbered 9, after V lost 6 bases and J lost 4 bases. The CDR3 covers 15 residues. Germline V gene sequence: CDR1 MNHEY, CDR2 SVGAGI. This CDR3 reads CASSGDRGSGNTIYF. Here the CDR3 DNA reads TGTGCCAGCAGCGGGGACAGAGGGTCCGGAAACACCATATATTTT.

This chain links TRBV25-1 with TRBJ1-5; the D gene is possibly TRBD1 (5 bases). From germline, CDR1 is MGHDK and CDR2 SYGVNS. Trimming took off 3 bases at V and 0 bases at J, with 12 bases between the two ends. The CDR3 is 16 amino acids. CDR3 DNA sequence: TGTGCCAGCAGTGATTATGACAGCCCTAGCAATCAGCCCCAGCATTTT. Protein: CASSDYDSPSNQPQHF.

This sequence joins TRBV18 and TRBJ2-1, with D perhaps matching TRBD1 or TRBD2 (7 bases each). The V gene's germline CDR1 is KGHSH and CDR2 LQKENI. The CDR3 spans 14 residues. Between the trimmed V and J ends, which lost 2 bases and 10 bases, there was a span of 15 bases. CDR3 sequence: CASSPGGGTAEQFF. The CDR3, as DNA: TGTGCCAGCTCACCAGGGGGGGGGACAGCCGAGCAGTTCTTC.